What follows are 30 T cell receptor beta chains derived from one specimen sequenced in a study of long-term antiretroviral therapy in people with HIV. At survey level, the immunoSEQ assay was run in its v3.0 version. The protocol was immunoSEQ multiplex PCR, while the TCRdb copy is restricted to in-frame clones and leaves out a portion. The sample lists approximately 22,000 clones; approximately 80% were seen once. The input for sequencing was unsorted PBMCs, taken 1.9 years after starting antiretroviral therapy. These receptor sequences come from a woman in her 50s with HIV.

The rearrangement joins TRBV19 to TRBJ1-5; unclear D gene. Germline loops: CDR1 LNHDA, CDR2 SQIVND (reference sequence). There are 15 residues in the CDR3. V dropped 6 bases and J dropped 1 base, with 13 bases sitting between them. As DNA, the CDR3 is TGTGCCAGTAGAAAGGCCGCCGGGAGCAATCAGCCCCAGCATTTT. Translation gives CASRKAAGSNQPQHF.

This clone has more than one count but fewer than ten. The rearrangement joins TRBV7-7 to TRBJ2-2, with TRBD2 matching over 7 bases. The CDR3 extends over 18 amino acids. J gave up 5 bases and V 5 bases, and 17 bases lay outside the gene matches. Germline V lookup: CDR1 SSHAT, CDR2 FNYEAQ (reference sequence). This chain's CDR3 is CASSPEPWASGPTGELFF. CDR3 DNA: TGTGCCAGCAGCCCGGAACCGTGGGCTAGCGGACCGACCGGGGAGCTGTTTTTT.

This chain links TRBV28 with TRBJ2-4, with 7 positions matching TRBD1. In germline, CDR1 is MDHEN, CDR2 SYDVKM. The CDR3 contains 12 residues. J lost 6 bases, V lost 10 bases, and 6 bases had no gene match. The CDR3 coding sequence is TGTGCCATTACACAGGGGTCAAACATTCAGTACTTC. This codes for CAITQGSNIQYF. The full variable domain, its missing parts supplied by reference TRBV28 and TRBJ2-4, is DVKVTQSSRYLVKRTGEKVFLECVQDMDHENMFWYRQDPGLGLRLIYFSYDVKMKEKGDIPEGYSVSREKKERFSLILESASTNQTSMYLCAITQGSNIQYFGAGTRLSVL.

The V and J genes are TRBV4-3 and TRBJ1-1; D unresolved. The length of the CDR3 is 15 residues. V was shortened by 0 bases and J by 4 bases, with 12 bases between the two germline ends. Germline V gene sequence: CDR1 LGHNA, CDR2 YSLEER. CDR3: CASSQDSERGTEAFF. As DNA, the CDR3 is TGCGCCAGCAGCCAAGATTCGGAGCGGGGCACTGAAGCTTTCTTT.

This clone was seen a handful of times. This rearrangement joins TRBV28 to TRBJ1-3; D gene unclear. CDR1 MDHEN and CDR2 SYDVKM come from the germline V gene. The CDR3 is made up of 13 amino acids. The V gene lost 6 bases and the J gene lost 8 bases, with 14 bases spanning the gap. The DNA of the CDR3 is TGTGCCAGCAGCGAGAGGACCGCGCACACCATATATTTT. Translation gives CASSERTAHTIYF.

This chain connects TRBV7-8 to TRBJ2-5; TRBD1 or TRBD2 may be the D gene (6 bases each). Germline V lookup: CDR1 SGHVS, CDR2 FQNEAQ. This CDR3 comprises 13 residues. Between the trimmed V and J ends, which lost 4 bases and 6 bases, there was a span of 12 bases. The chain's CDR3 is CASSWIGGQTQYF. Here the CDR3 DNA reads TGTGCCAGCAGCTGGATCGGGGGCCAGACCCAGTACTTC.

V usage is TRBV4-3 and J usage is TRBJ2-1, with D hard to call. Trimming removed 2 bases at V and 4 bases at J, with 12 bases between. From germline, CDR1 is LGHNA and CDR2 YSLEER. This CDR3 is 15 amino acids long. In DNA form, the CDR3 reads TGCGCCAGCAGCCAAAAGTTTTCCGCATACAATGAGCAGTTCTTC. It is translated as CASSQKFSAYNEQFF.

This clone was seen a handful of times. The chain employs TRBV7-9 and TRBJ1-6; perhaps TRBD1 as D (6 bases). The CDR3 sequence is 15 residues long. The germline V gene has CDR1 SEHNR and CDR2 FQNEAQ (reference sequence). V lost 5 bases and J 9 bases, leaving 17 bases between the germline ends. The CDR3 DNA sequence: TGTGCCAGCAGCGCCACTCACTTACAGGGTTCACCCCTCCACTTT. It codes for CASSATHLQGSPLHF.

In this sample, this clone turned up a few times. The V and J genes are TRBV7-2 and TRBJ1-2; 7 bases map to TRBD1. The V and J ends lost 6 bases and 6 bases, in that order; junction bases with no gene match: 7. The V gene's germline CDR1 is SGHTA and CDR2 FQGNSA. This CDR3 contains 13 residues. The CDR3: CASSSTGLDGYTF. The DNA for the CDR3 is TGTGCCAGCAGTTCGACAGGGCTCGATGGCTACACCTTC.

The CDR3 here is CASSRSAGELFF. The CDR3 DNA reads TGTGCCAGTTCTCGGAGCGCCGGGGAGCTGTTTTTT. This chain connects TRBV11-3 to TRBJ2-2, with D hard to call. The CDR3 loop spans 12 amino acids. Trimming stripped 9 bases from V and 6 bases from J, with 11 bases between. Germline CDR1 reads SGHNT; CDR2 reads YENEEA.

CDR3 bases: TGTGCCAGCAGCTCAGAGAACACCGGGGAGCTGTTTTTT. Translated, it gives CASSSENTGELFF. The chain carries TRBV9 and TRBJ2-2; D ambiguous. From germline, CDR1 is SGDLS and CDR2 YYNGEE. The CDR3 runs 13 residues. V was clipped by 4 bases and J by 1 base, with 5 bases between them.

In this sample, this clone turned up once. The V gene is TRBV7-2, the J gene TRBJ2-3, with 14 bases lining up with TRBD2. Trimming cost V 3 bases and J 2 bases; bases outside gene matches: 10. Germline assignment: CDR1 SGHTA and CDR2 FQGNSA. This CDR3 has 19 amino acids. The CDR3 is CASSFRLAGGPISTDTQYF. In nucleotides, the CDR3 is TGTGCCAGCAGCTTCCGACTAGCGGGGGGGCCGATTTCCACAGATACGCAGTATTTT.

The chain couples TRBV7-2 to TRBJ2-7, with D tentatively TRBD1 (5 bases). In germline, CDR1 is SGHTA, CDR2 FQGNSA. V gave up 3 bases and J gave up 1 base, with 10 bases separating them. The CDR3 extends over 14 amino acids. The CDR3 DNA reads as TGTGCCAGCAGCTTTCAGGGTGAGTCCTACGAGCAGTACTTC. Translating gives CASSFQGESYEQYF.

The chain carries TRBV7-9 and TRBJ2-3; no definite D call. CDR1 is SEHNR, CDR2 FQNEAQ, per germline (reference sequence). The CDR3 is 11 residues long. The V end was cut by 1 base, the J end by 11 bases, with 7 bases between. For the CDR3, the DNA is TGTGCCAGCAGCTTAGAGGCACGGCAGTATTTT. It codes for CASSLEARQYF. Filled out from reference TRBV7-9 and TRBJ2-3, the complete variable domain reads DTGVSQNPRHKITKRGQNVTFRCDPISEHNRLYWYRQTLGQGPEFLTYFQNEAQLEKSRLLSDRFSAERPKGSFSTLEIQRTEQGDSAMYLCASSLEARQYFGPGTRLTVL.

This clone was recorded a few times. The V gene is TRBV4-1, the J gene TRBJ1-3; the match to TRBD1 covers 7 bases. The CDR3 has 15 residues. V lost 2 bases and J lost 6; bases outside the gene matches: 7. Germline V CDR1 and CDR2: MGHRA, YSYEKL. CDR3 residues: CASSQTGVGVNTIYF. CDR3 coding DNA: TGCGCCAGCAGCCAAACAGGGGTGGGTGTAAACACCATATATTTT.

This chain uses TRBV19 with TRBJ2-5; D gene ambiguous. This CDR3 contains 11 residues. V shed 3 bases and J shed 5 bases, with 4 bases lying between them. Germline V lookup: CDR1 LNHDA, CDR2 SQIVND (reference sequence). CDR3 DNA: TGTGCCAGTAGTATGGAGGAGACCCAGTACTTC. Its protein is CASSMEETQYF.

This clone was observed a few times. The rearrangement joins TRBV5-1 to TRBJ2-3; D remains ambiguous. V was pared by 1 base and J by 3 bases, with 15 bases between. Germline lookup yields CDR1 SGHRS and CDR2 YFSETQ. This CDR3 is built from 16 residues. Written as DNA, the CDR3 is TGCGCCAGCAGCTTGAGTGGTCAGACATCGACAGATACGCAGTATTTT. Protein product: CASSLSGQTSTDTQYF.

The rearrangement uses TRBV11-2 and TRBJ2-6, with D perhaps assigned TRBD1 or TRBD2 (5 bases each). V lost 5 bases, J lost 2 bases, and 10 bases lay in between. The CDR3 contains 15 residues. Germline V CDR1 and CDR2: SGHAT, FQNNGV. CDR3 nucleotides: TGTGCCAGCAGCCGTAGGGACCCTGGGGCCAACGTCCTGACTTTC. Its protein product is CASSRRDPGANVLTF.

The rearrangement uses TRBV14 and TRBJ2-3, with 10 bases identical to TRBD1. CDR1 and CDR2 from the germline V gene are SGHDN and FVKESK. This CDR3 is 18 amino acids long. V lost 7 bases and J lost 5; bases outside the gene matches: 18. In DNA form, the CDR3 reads TGTGCCAGCACTATCAACCGGGACAGGGGTTTAGTAGGAGATACGCAGTATTTT. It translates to CASTINRDRGLVGDTQYF.

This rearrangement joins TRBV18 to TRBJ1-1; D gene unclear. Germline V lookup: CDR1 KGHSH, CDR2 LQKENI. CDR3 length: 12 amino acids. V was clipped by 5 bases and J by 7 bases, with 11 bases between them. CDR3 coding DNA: TGTGCCAGCTCAGCAGACCGATTTGAAGCTTTCTTT. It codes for CASSADRFEAFF. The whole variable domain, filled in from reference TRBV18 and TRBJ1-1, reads NAGVMQNPRHLVRRRGQEARLRCSPMKGHSHVYWYRQLPEEGLKFMVYLQKENIIDESGMPKERFSAEFPKEGPSILRIQQVVRGDSAAYFCASSADRFEAFFGQGTRLTVV.

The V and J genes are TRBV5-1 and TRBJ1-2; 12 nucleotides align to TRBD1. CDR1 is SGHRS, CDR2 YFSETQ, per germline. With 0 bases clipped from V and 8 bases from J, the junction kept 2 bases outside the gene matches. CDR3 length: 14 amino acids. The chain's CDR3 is CASSLVGTGGGYTF. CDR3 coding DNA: TGCGCCAGCAGCTTGGTCGGGACAGGGGGCGGCTACACCTTC.

CDR3 amino acids: CASSPYGGPGTDTQYF. Here the CDR3 DNA reads TGTGCCAGCTCACCGTATGGGGGGCCGGGCACAGATACGCAGTATTTT. The chain couples TRBV18 to TRBJ2-3; D could derive from TRBD1 or TRBD2 (6 bases each). This CDR3 comprises 16 residues. V was cut by 3 bases and J by 1 base, with 14 bases left in between. Germline values: CDR1 KGHSH, CDR2 LQKENI.

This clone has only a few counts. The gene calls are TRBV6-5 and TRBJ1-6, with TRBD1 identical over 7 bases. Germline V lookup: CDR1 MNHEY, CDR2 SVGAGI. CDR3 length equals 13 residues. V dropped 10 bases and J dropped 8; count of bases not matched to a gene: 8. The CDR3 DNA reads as TGTGCCACTTCGGACAGGTGGGATTCACCCCTCCACTTT. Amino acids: CATSDRWDSPLHF.

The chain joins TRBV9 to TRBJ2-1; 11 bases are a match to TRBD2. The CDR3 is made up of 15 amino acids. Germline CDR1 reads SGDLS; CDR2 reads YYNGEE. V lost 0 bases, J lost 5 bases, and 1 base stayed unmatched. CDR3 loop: CASSVGGLADNEQFF. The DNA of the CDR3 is TGTGCCAGCAGCGTAGGGGGACTAGCGGACAATGAGCAGTTCTTC.

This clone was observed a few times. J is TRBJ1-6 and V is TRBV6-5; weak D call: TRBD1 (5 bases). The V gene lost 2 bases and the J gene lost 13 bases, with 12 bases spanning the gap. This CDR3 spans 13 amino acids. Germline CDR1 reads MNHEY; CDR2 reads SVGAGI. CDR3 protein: CASSYSPRGPLHF. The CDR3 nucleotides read TGTGCCAGCAGTTACAGCCCACGGGGCCCCCTCCACTTT.

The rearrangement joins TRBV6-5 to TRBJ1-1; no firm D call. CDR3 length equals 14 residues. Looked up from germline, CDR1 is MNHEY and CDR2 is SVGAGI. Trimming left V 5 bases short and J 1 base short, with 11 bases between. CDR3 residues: CASSPHDTNTEAFF. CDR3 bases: TGTGCCAGCAGTCCCCATGATACGAACACTGAAGCTTTCTTT.

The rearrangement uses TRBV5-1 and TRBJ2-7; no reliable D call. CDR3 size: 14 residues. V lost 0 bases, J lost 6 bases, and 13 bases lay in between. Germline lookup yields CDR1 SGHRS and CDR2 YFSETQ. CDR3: CASSLDSSISEQYF. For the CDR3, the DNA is TGCGCCAGCAGCTTGGACAGTTCTATAAGCGAGCAGTACTTC.

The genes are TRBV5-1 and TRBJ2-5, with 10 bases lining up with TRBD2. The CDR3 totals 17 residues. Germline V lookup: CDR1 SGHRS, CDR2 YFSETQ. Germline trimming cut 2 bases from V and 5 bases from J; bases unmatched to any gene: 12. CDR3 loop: CASSLRSASGGGETQYF. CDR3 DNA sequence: TGCGCCAGCAGCTTAAGATCGGCTAGCGGGGGCGGGGAGACCCAGTACTTC.

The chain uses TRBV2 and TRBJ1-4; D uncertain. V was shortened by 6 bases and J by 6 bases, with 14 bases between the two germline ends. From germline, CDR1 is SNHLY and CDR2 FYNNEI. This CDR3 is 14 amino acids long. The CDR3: CASSRGAYYEKLFF. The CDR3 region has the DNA TGTGCCAGCAGCCGGGGAGCGTACTATGAAAAACTGTTTTTT.

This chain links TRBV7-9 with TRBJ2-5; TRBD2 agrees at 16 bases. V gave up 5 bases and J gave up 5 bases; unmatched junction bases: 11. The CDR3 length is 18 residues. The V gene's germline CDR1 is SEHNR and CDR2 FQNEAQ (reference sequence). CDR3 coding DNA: TGTGCCAGCAGCCGATCCGGGACTAGCGGGGGGGCCAACGAGACCCAGTACTTC. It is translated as CASSRSGTSGGANETQYF. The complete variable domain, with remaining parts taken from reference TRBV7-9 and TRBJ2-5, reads DTGVSQNPRHKITKRGQNVTFRCDPISEHNRLYWYRQTLGQGPEFLTYFQNEAQLEKSRLLSDRFSAERPKGSFSTLEIQRTEQGDSAMYLCASSRSGTSGGANETQYFGPGTRLLVL.